Below, 4 T cell receptor beta chains from the same sample are listed, as sequenced in a study of long-term antiretroviral therapy in people with HIV. The authors ran the immunoSEQ assay, v3.0, at survey level. The method was immunoSEQ multiplex PCR; TCRdb's version includes in-frame clones alone and lacks a portion of them. Counted here are about 16,000 clones, around 77% occurring once; the ten biggest clones make up 10% to 11%. The specimen comprised unsorted PBMCs, sampled 2.3 years after starting antiretroviral therapy. All receptors derive from a woman between 40 and 55 years old with HIV.

The CDR3 bases are TGTGCCAGCAGCCCCACCACAAACGGGGGGCTACGGGATACGCAGTATTTT. Its protein product is CASSPTTNGGLRDTQYF. This sequence joins TRBV5-4 and TRBJ2-3, with a tentative D call TRBD2 (7 bases). Germline assignment: CDR1 SGHNT and CDR2 YYREEE (reference sequence). The CDR3 contains 17 residues. Trimming pared 4 bases from V and 6 bases from J, leaving 24 bases between.

The chain joins TRBV7-2 to TRBJ1-3; D gene uncertain. From germline, CDR1 is SGHTA and CDR2 FQGNSA. This CDR3 has 16 amino acids. V was pared by 8 bases and J by 0 bases, with 17 bases between. The DNA for the CDR3 is TGTGCCAGCGCTCGGTGGCCGGCTTTCTCTGGAAACACCATATATTTT. This encodes CASARWPAFSGNTIYF. Complete variable domain (other parts from reference TRBV7-2 and TRBJ1-3): GAGVSQSPSNKVTEKGKDVELRCDPISGHTALYWYRQSLGQGLEFLIYFQGNSAPDKSGLPSDRFSAERTGGSVSTLTIQRTQQEDSAVYLCASARWPAFSGNTIYFGEGSWLTVV.

The V gene is TRBV4-3, the J gene TRBJ1-5; 7 bases agree with TRBD1. In germline, CDR1 is LGHNA, CDR2 YSLEER. J was trimmed by 11 bases and V by 0 bases; bases with no gene match: 4. The length of the CDR3 is 13 residues. CDR3 region: CASSQELGQSQHF. In DNA form, the CDR3 reads TGCGCCAGCAGCCAAGAGTTGGGACAGTCCCAGCATTTT.

The DNA of the CDR3 is TGTGCCAGCTGGGAAGGGGGAAGCGGCTACACCTTC. This encodes CASWEGGSGYTF. This chain joins TRBV27 and TRBJ1-2; D is perhaps TRBD1 (6 bases). Germline V gives CDR1 MNHEY, CDR2 SMNVEV (reference sequence). This CDR3 spans 12 amino acids. V dropped 8 bases and J dropped 8 bases, with 15 bases sitting between them.